This T cell receptor beta chain came from a study of CDR3 diversity in severe acne. The CDR3 covers 16 residues. V gave up 7 bases and J gave up 3 bases; unmatched junction bases: 9. Germline CDR1 reads SNHLY; CDR2 reads FYNNEI. TCRdb reprocessed the PCR reads via MiXCR and lists one record per CDR3 protein. The table has approximately 80,000 distinct CDR3 sequences, about 54% seen once. The chain is built from TRBV2 and TRBJ2-2; the match to TRBD1 covers 9 bases. This clonotype was obtained from a male donor in good health, without acne. The sample taken for sequencing was blood. For the CDR3, the DNA is TGTGCCAGCAAGTCGGGGACAGGGTACGACACCGGGGAGCTGTTTTTT. Amino acid sequence: CASKSGTGYDTGELFF.